This TCR beta chain originates from a study of cytomegalovirus exposure and HLA in healthy donors. The study's findings and limits: According to the study, roughly 160 TCR beta chains were cytomegalovirus-associated.

As concerns this clone: The target antigen is unknown.

The study drew the donors from its 120-subject validation cohort, separate from the roughly 670-subject first cohort. J was trimmed by 2 bases and V by 5 bases; bases with no gene match: 7. From germline, CDR1 is MNHNS and CDR2 SASEGT. The CDR3 totals 15 residues. The data were produced by immunoSEQ multiplex PCR, yet TCRdb's version contains in-frame clones alone and is incomplete. The data show under 150,000 clones, 70% to 90% seen once. This sequence was found in a woman younger than 30 in good health and CMV-seronegative. The specimen sequenced was PBMCs. V gene TRBV6-1 combines with J gene TRBJ2-5; 8 bases agree with TRBD2. CDR3 DNA: TGTGCCAGCAGTAGCGGGGGAATATCACAAGAGACCCAGTACTTC. It translates to CASSSGGISQETQYF.